This TCR beta chain stems from a study of cytomegalovirus exposure and HLA in healthy donors. Study-level results: The CMV antigen specificity of a few CMV-associated chains was confirmed through in vitro analysis.

13 Jbeta primers and 60 Vbeta primers were used for the PCR. The repertoire was sequenced with immunoSEQ multiplex PCR; TCRdb's copy has only in-frame clones and lacks some. In the table there are around 130,000 clones, about 76% of which are singletons. CDR1 MDHEN and CDR2 SYDVKM come from the germline V gene. The ends lost 5 bases at V and 6 bases at J; junction bases unmatched: 14. This CDR3 is 16 amino acids long. Concerning this clone itself: Its target is not known.

The donors (healthy individuals) were bone marrow donors. This clonotype originated in a woman aged 40 to 50 in good health and CMV-seronegative. Sequenced: PBMCs. This chain connects TRBV28 to TRBJ2-5, with 8 bases lining up with TRBD2. The CDR3 DNA follows: TGTGCCAGCAGTCCACCCCTGACGGGAGGGCGGCAGACCCAGTACTTC. This codes for CASSPPLTGGRQTQYF.